The rows below give T cell receptor beta chains drawn from one sample of a study of cytomegalovirus exposure and HLA in healthy donors. Here immunoSEQ multiplex PCR was the method, and the copy in TCRdb shows in-frame clones only, minus some. The sample consists of 150,000 to 250,000 clones, about four fifths of them appearing once. Sequences were obtained from PBMCs. The receptors here all came from a girl between 10 and 17 years old in good health and CMV-seropositive. Each CDR3 is given with its conserved first and last residue. Each record gives: CDR3 DNA, CDR3 protein, clone size, J gene, CDR3 length, D gene, V gene. The D gene is left open where the match is weak. The size of a clone is reported for some rows only, either as once, few or many, or as a class for expanded clones.

DNA: TGCGCCAGCAGCCAAGGTCCAGCGGCAAACTCTGGGGCCAACGTCCTGACTTTC; CDR3: CASSQGPAANSGANVLTF; size: .; J: TRBJ2-6; length: 18; D: .; V: TRBV4-3
DNA: TGTGCCAGCAGAGCAGGATTCGTCTCTGGAAACACCATATATTTT; CDR3: CASRAGFVSGNTIYF; size: .; J: TRBJ1-3; length: 15; D: .; V: TRBV6-5
DNA: TGTGCCAGCACCTCGACAGGGGACACAGATACGCAGTATTTT; CDR3: CASTSTGDTDTQYF; size: .; J: TRBJ2-3; length: 14; D: TRBD1; V: TRBV11-3
DNA: TGTGCCAGCAGCCCCCGGGAGTGGGGAGATACGCAGTATTTT; CDR3: CASSPREWGDTQYF; size: once; J: TRBJ2-3; length: 14; D: .; V: TRBV2
DNA: TGTGCCAGCAGCTTAGGGCTCGGCGGGCACTACCAAGAGACCCAGTACTTC; CDR3: CASSLGLGGHYQETQYF; size: .; J: TRBJ2-5; length: 17; D: .; V: TRBV7-2
DNA: TGCGCCAGCAGCCAAGAGGCGGGGAGAACCCAAGAGACCCAGTACTTC; CDR3: CASSQEAGRTQETQYF; size: .; J: TRBJ2-5; length: 16; D: .; V: TRBV4-1
DNA: TGCGCCAGCAGCCAAGATCGGGAGGGGAGAAGATCACCCCTCCACTTT; CDR3: CASSQDREGRRSPLHF; size: .; J: TRBJ1-6; length: 16; D: .; V: TRBV4-1
DNA: TGTGCCAGTTTCTCTAGCGGGGGGGCTCCCAATGAGCAGTTCTTC; CDR3: CASFSSGGAPNEQFF; size: .; J: TRBJ2-1; length: 15; D: TRBD2; V: TRBV19
DNA: TGCGCCAGCAAAGGGGCCGGAGCTTGGGAGACCCAGTACTTC; CDR3: CASKGAGAWETQYF; size: once; J: TRBJ2-5; length: 14; D: .; V: TRBV5-1
DNA: TGTGCCAGCAGCCGTAATCGGGGGGCGAAGAACACTGAAGCTTTCTTT; CDR3: CASSRNRGAKNTEAFF; size: once; J: TRBJ1-1; length: 16; D: .; V: TRBV14
DNA: TGTGCCAGCAGCGTAGTGGACTGGGCGGGCGAGCAGTACTTC; CDR3: CASSVVDWAGEQYF; size: .; J: TRBJ2-7; length: 14; D: .; V: TRBV9